One sample yielded the 9 T cell receptor beta chains listed below, sequenced in a study of CD8 T cells in Susac syndrome. With random hexamers, reverse transcription was performed on about 0.45 to 1 ug of RNA. TCRdb analysed the immunoSEQ multiplex PCR reads with MiXCR anew, one entry per CDR3 protein. The profile covers 150,000 to 200,000 distinct CDR3 sequences, with 91% appearing a single time and about 0.1% taken by the ten largest. The sample taken for sequencing was CD4+ T cells from PBMCs. The receptors derive from a human donor with Susac syndrome.

The gene calls are TRBV18 and TRBJ1-4; no firm D call. The CDR3 is 13 residues long. Germline values: CDR1 KGHSH, CDR2 LQKENI. V was trimmed by 1 base and J by 7 bases, leaving 7 bases between them. DNA for the CDR3: TGTGCCAGCTCACCACAGGAGATTGAAAAACTGTTTTTT. Translating gives CASSPQEIEKLFF.

This clonotype was detected once. This rearrangement joins TRBV3-1 to TRBJ1-1, with D unresolved. The germline V and J ends were trimmed by 6 bases and 0 bases, with 5 bases remaining between them. From germline, CDR1 is LGHDT and CDR2 YNNKEL (reference sequence). The CDR3 sequence is 12 residues long. The CDR3 loop is CASRSVNTEAFF. The CDR3 DNA reads TGTGCCAGCAGGAGTGTGAACACTGAAGCTTTCTTT.

The chain couples TRBV19 to TRBJ1-4, with TRBD1 matching over 9 bases. The CDR3 loop spans 15 amino acids. Germline V lookup: CDR1 LNHDA, CDR2 SQIVND (reference sequence). J lost 6 bases, V lost 5 bases, and 7 bases had no gene match. In DNA, the CDR3 is TGTGCCAGTAGTGTACAGGGGGCGCTTTATGAAAAACTGTTTTTT. Amino acid sequence: CASSVQGALYEKLFF.

The chain employs TRBV27 and TRBJ2-1; no firm D call. Trimming removed 2 bases from V and 5 bases from J, with 7 bases in between. The CDR3 length is 13 residues. Per germline, CDR1 MNHEY and CDR2 SMNVEV (reference sequence). The CDR3 nucleotides are TGTGCCAGCAGTTTACTCCCAGACAATGAGCAGTTCTTC. Residues: CASSLLPDNEQFF.

This clonotype came up once. The gene calls are TRBV5-1 and TRBJ2-3; either TRBD1 or TRBD2 may fit D (5 bases each). Germline-derived CDR1 and CDR2 are SGHRS and YFSETQ. The CDR3 is made up of 14 amino acids. The V gene lost 9 bases and the J gene lost 6 bases, with 20 bases spanning the gap. CDR3 bases: TGCGCCACCGAAGAGGTTCCGGGGACCGATACGCAGTATTTT. Protein product: CATEEVPGTDTQYF.

The chain links TRBV2 to TRBJ2-2; D is perhaps TRBD1 (5 bases). The CDR3 contains 14 residues. Trimming left V 4 bases short and J 7 bases short, with 13 bases between. The V gene's germline CDR1 is SNHLY and CDR2 FYNNEI. CDR3 nucleotide sequence: TGTGCCAGCAGTGGGCCAGGGATCAACGGGGAGCTGTTTTTT. Translation: CASSGPGINGELFF.

The rearrangement links TRBV7-9 to TRBJ1-2; D possibly corresponds to TRBD1 (5 bases). This CDR3 region has 12 residues. V lost 5 bases, J lost 5 bases, and 9 bases lay in between. Germline CDR1 is SEHNR and CDR2 is FQNEAQ (reference sequence). The CDR3 loop is CASSRDSYGYTF. As DNA, the CDR3 is TGTGCCAGCAGCCGCGACAGTTATGGCTACACCTTC.

The V gene is TRBV11-2, the J gene TRBJ2-7; maybe TRBD2 (6 bases). Germline CDR1 and CDR2: SGHAT and FQNNGV. The CDR3 totals 16 residues. V lost 5 bases, J lost 0 bases, and 17 bases lay in between. CDR3 region: CASSPWRVILSYEQYF. The CDR3 DNA is TGTGCCAGCAGCCCCTGGAGGGTGATCCTCTCCTACGAGCAGTACTTC.

V usage is TRBV5-1 and J usage is TRBJ1-2, with TRBD1 matching 7 bases. Losses at the gene ends were 3 bases for V and 0 bases for J; bases not matched to a gene: 2. The germline CDR1 and CDR2 sequences are SGHRS and YFSETQ. The CDR3 has 14 amino acids. Here the CDR3 reads CASSWGTANYGYTF. CDR3 DNA sequence: TGCGCCAGCAGCTGGGGGACAGCTAACTATGGCTACACCTTC.